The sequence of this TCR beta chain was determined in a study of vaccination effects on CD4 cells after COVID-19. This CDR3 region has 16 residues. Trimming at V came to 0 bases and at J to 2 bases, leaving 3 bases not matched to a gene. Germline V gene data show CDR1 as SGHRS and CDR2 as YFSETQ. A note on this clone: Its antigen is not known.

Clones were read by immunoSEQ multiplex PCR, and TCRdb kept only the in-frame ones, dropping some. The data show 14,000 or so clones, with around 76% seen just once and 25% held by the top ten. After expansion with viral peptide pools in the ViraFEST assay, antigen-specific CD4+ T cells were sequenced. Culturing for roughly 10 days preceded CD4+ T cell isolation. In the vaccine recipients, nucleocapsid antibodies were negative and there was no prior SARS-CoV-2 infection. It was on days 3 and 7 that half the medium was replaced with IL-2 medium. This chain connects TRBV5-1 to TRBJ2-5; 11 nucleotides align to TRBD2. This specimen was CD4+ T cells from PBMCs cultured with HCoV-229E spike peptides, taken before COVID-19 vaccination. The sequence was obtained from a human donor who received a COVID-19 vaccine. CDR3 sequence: CASSLASGGLQETQYF. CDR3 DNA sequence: TGCGCCAGCAGCTTGGCTAGCGGGGGGCTACAAGAGACCCAGTACTTC.